The 15 T cell receptor beta chains below were found in one sample sequenced in a study of T cell changes during pregnancy in multiple sclerosis. The assay was immunoSEQ multiplex PCR, and TCRdb's table has in-frame clones only and misses some. The sample contains 45,000 to 55,000 clones, about nine tenths of which appear only once. Sequencing used CD4+ T cells from peripheral blood mononuclear cells, obtained after pregnancy. The source of these receptors is a female donor in good health, enrolled as a control in a pregnancy study.

The chain couples TRBV30 to TRBJ2-7; D unclear. Germline lookup yields CDR1 GTSNPN and CDR2 SVGIG (reference sequence). The CDR3 runs to 15 residues. V was cut by 0 bases and J by 0 bases, with 12 bases left in between. This chain's CDR3 is CAWSVVGAFSYEQYF. The CDR3 DNA sequence: TGTGCCTGGAGTGTTGTTGGTGCGTTCTCCTACGAGCAGTACTTC.

The V and J genes are TRBV5-1 and TRBJ2-7, with 7 bases identical to TRBD1. CDR3 length: 14 residues. Germline loops: CDR1 SGHRS, CDR2 YFSETQ. After removal of 4 bases from V and 0 bases from J, the junction contained 4 bases not matched to a gene. The DNA of the CDR3 is TGCGCCAGCAGCCAAGGGACAGTCTCCTACGAGCAGTACTTC. As protein: CASSQGTVSYEQYF.

The chain employs TRBV18 and TRBJ1-5; D is possibly TRBD1 (6 bases). The germline V and J ends were trimmed by 1 base and 7 bases, with 14 bases remaining between them. The length of the CDR3 is 15 residues. Germline V gene sequence: CDR1 KGHSH, CDR2 LQKENI. The CDR3 DNA reads TGTGCCAGCTCACCACTGGGGGCATCTAGCCAGCCCCAGCATTTT. It encodes CASSPLGASSQPQHF.

V gene TRBV27 combines with J gene TRBJ1-2, with D unresolved. This CDR3 spans 14 amino acids. V was clipped by 4 bases and J by 1 base, with 10 bases between them. Germline-derived CDR1 and CDR2 are MNHEY and SMNVEV (reference sequence). The CDR3 spells CASSSLVGNYGYTF. CDR3 bases: TGTGCCAGCAGTTCATTGGTCGGTAACTATGGCTACACCTTC.

This clone was seen once. The V and J genes are TRBV5-1 and TRBJ2-3; D ambiguous. The V end lost 4 bases, the J end lost 6 bases, and 15 bases lay between the germline ends. Germline lookup yields CDR1 SGHRS and CDR2 YFSETQ. The CDR3 sequence is 14 residues long. DNA for the CDR3: TGCGCCAGCAGCCTCGGTGGCCCGGAGGATACGCAGTATTTT. Residues: CASSLGGPEDTQYF.

V is TRBV14 and J is TRBJ2-7, with 9 positions matching TRBD2. This CDR3 spans 15 amino acids. The V gene end was trimmed by 4 bases and the J gene end by 7 bases; junction bases not matched to a gene: 11. Germline V gene lookup returns CDR1 SGHDN and CDR2 FVKESK. The chain's CDR3 is CASSPPGLAWGEQYF. The CDR3 DNA follows: TGTGCCAGCAGCCCACCGGGACTAGCTTGGGGGGAGCAGTACTTC. Full variable domain (rest looked up from reference TRBV14 and TRBJ2-7): EAGVTQFPSHSVIEKGQTVTLRCDPISGHDNLYWYRRVMGKEIKFLLHFVKESKQDESGMPNNRFLAERTGGTYSTLKVQPAELEDSGVYFCASSPPGLAWGEQYFGPGTRLTVT.

CDR3 protein: CASSIGQAGNEQFF. The CDR3, as DNA: TGTGCCAGCAGCATTGGACAGGCAGGGAATGAGCAGTTCTTC. The chain is built from TRBV5-6 and TRBJ2-1, with 7 bases aligning to TRBD1. Germline assignment: CDR1 SGHDT and CDR2 YYEEEE. V lost 4 bases to trimming and J lost 7 bases; unmatched junction nucleotides: 8. CDR3 length: 14 amino acids. Full variable domain (rest looked up from reference TRBV5-6 and TRBJ2-1): DAGVTQSPTHLIKTRGQQVTLRCSPKSGHDTVSWYQQALGQGPQFIFQYYEEEERQRGNFPDRFSGHQFPNYSSELNVNALLLGDSALYLCASSIGQAGNEQFFGPGTRLTVL.

The chain links TRBV5-1 to TRBJ2-3; 12 nucleotides match TRBD1. The CDR3 sequence is 18 residues long. The V gene end was trimmed by 5 bases and the J gene end by 1 base; junction bases not matched to a gene: 11. Per germline, CDR1 SGHRS and CDR2 YFSETQ. In nucleotides, the CDR3 is TGCGCCAGCAGGGAGGGACAGGGGGCGACCCTTCGCACAGATACGCAGTATTTT. Translation gives CASREGQGATLRTDTQYF.

The chain employs TRBV29-1 and TRBJ1-4; D call uncertain. CDR3 length: 11 amino acids. Per germline, CDR1 SQVTM and CDR2 ANQGSEA. The ends were cut back, 7 bases at V and 2 bases at J, with 5 bases in the middle. This CDR3 reads CSAKTNEKLFF. The CDR3 region has the DNA TGCAGCGCTAAGACTAATGAAAAACTGTTTTTT.

The chain joins TRBV7-2 to TRBJ1-3; tentatively, D is TRBD1 (5 bases). The CDR3 loop spans 14 amino acids. V dropped 6 bases and J dropped 1 base, with 10 bases sitting between them. CDR1 is SGHTA and CDR2 is FQGNSA in the germline V gene. The CDR3, as DNA: TGTGCCAGCAGATTCGGGACTTCTGGAAACACCATATATTTT. Translation: CASRFGTSGNTIYF.

The CDR3 loop is CASSQGARLETQYF. In DNA form, the CDR3 reads TGTGCCAGCAGCCAGGGGGCGCGGTTAGAGACCCAGTACTTC. The chain employs TRBV6-6 and TRBJ2-5, with 8 nucleotides matching TRBD1. This CDR3 has 14 amino acids. Germline loops: CDR1 MNHNY, CDR2 SVGAGI (reference sequence). With V trimmed by 6 bases and J by 4 bases, 7 bases remained unmatched.

The rearrangement links TRBV28 to TRBJ2-7; D is unclear. The ends were cut back, 1 base at V and 5 bases at J, with 3 bases in the middle. The CDR3 totals 11 residues. The V gene's germline CDR1 is MDHEN and CDR2 SYDVKM. This CDR3 is CASSLSDEQYF. The CDR3, as DNA: TGTGCCAGCAGTTTATCTGACGAGCAGTACTTC.

DNA of the CDR3: TGCGCCAGCAGCTTGAATTTCGGGGGCACTGAAGCTTTCTTT. Protein product: CASSLNFGGTEAFF. The gene calls are TRBV5-1 and TRBJ1-1; perhaps TRBD1 as D (5 bases). Trimming left V 1 base short and J 4 bases short, with 11 bases between. The CDR3 spans 14 residues. Germline V gene sequence: CDR1 SGHRS, CDR2 YFSETQ.

The chain combines TRBV2 with TRBJ1-1; the D is unclear. The germline V and J ends were trimmed by 0 bases and 6 bases, with 11 bases remaining between them. This CDR3 is 14 amino acids long. In germline, CDR1 is SNHLY, CDR2 FYNNEI. CDR3 residues: CASSEALRGSEAFF. CDR3 DNA sequence: TGTGCCAGCAGTGAAGCGCTTCGAGGGTCTGAAGCTTTCTTT.

This sequence joins TRBV6-5 and TRBJ1-1, with D possibly matching TRBD1 (5 bases). Germline V gene lookup returns CDR1 MNHEY and CDR2 SVGAGI. CDR3 length: 13 residues. Trimming pared 7 bases from V and 11 bases from J, leaving 20 bases between. CDR3 sequence reads: CASINGGGGKAFF. Here the CDR3 DNA reads TGTGCCAGCATAAACGGGGGTGGGGGTAAGGCTTTCTTT.